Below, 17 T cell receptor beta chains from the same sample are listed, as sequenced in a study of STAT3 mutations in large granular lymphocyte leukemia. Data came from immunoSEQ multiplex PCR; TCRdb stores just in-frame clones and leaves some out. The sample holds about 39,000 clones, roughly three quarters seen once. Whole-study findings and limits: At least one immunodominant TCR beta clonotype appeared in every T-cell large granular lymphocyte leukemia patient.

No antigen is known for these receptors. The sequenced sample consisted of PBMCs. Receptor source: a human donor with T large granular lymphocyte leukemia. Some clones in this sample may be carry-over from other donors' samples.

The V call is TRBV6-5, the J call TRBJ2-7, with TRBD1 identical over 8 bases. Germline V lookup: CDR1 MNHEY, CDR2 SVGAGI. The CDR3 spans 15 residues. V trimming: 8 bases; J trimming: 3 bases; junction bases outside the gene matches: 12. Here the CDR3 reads CASRSPTGDYYEQYF. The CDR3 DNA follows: TGTGCCAGCCGGTCCCCGACAGGGGATTACTACGAGCAGTACTTC.

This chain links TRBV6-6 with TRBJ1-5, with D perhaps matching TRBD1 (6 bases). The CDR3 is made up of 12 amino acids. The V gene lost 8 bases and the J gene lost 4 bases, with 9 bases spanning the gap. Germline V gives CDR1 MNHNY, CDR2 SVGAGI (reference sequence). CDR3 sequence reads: CASDTGNQPQHF. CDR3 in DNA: TGTGCCAGCGACACAGGGAATCAGCCCCAGCATTTT.

CDR3 sequence: CASSGTGMSYEQYF. CDR3 in DNA: TGTGCCAGCAGTGGGACAGGGATGTCCTACGAGCAGTACTTC. The V call is TRBV6-6, the J call TRBJ2-7, with TRBD1 matching 9 bases. This CDR3 contains 14 residues. The trim removed 5 bases at V and 1 base at J, leaving 3 bases unmatched. The germline CDR1 and CDR2 sequences are MNHNY and SVGAGI (reference sequence).

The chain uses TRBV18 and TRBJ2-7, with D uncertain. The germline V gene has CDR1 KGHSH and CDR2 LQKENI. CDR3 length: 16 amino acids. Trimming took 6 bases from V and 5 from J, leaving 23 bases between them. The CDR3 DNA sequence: TGTGCCAGCTCCGACCCGTATAGACAAGGTCTCCACGAGCAGTACTTC. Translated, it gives CASSDPYRQGLHEQYF.

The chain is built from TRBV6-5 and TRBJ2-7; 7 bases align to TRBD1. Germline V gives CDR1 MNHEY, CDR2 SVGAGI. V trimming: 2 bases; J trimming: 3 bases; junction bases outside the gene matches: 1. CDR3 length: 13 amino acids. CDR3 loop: CASSYGTVYEQYF. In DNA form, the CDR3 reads TGTGCCAGCAGTTACGGGACAGTCTACGAGCAGTACTTC.

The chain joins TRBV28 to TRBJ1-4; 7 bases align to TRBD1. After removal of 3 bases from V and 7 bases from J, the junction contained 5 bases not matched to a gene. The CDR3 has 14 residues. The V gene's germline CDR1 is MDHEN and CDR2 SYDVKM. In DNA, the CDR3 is TGTGCCAGCAGTTTTGGGGGACAGCTTGAAAAACTGTTTTTT. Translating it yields CASSFGGQLEKLFF.

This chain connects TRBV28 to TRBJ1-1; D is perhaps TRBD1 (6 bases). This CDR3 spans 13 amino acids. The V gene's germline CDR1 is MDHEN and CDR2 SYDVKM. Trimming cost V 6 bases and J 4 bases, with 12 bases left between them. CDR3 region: CASREQGGTEAFF. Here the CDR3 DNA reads TGTGCCAGCAGAGAACAGGGCGGCACTGAAGCTTTCTTT.

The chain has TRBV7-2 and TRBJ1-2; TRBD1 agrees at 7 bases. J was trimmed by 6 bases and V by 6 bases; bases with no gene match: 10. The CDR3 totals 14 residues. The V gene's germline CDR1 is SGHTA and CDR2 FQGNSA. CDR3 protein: CASRTTGTANGYTF. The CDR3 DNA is TGTGCCAGCAGAACGACCGGGACAGCTAATGGCTACACCTTC.

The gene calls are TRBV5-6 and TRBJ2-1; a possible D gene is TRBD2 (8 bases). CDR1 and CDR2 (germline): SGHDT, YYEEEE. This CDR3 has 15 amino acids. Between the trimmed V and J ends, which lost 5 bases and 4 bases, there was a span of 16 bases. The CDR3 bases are TGTGCCAGCAGATTAGCGGGACAGCTATACAATGAGCAGTTCTTC. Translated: CASRLAGQLYNEQFF.

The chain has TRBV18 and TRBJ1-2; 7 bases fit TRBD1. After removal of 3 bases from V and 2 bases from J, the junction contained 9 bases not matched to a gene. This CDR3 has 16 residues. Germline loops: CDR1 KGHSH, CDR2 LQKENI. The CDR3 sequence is CASSPATGKSNYGYTF. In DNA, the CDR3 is TGTGCCAGCTCACCGGCGACAGGGAAGTCCAACTATGGCTACACCTTC.

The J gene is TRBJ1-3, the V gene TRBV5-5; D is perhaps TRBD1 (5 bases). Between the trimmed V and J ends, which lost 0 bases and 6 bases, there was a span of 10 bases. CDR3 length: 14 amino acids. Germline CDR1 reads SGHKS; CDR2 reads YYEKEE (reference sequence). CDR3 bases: TGTGCCAGCAGCTTGGTAGGGGCGCAAAACACCATATATTTT. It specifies CASSLVGAQNTIYF.

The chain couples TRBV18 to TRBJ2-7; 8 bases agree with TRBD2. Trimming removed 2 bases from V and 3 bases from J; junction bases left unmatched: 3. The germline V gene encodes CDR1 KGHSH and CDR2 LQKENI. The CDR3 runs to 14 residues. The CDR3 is CASSPSRGGYEQYF. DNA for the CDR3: TGTGCCAGCTCACCATCCCGGGGGGGCTACGAGCAGTACTTC.

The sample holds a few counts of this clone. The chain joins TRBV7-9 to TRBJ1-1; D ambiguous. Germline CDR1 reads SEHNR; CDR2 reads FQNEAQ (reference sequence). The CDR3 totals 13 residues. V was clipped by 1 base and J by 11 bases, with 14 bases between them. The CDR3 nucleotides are TGTGCCAGCAGCTTAGACGGGGTTCTTGGGGCTTTCTTT. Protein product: CASSLDGVLGAFF.

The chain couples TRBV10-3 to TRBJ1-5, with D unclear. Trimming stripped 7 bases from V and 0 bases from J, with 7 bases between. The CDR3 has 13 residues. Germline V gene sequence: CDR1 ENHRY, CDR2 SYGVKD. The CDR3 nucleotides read TGTGCCATCACTCCAGATAGCAATCAGCCCCAGCATTTT. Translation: CAITPDSNQPQHF.

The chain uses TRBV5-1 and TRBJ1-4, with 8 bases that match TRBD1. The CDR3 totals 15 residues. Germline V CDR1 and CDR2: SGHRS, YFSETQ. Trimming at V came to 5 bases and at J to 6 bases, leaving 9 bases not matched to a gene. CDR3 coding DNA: TGCGCCAGCAGACATCAGGGGGCGTGGGATGAAAAACTGTTTTTT. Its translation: CASRHQGAWDEKLFF.

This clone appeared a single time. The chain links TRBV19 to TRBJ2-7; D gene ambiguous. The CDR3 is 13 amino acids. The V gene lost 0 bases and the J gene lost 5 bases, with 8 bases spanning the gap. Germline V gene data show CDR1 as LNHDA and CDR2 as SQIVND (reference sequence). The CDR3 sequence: CASSIDLENEQYF. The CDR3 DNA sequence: TGTGCCAGTAGTATAGATCTGGAGAACGAGCAGTACTTC.

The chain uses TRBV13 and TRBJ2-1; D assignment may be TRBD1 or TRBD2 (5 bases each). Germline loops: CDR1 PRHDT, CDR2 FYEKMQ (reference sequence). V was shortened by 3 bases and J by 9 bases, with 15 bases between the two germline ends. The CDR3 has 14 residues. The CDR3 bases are TGTGCCAGCAGCTTGGGGACGGCGTCTGGTGAGCAGTTCTTC. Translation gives CASSLGTASGEQFF. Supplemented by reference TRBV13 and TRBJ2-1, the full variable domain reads AAGVIQSPRHLIKEKRETATLKCYPIPRHDTVYWYQQGPGQDPQFLISFYEKMQSDKGSIPDRFSAQQFSDYHSELNMSSLELGDSALYFCASSLGTASGEQFFGPGTRLTVL.